These T cell receptor beta chains were read from a single sample in a study of shared clonotypes between healthy human individuals. Clones were sequenced by immunoSEQ multiplex PCR, and TCRdb holds only the in-frame ones, with some missing. The sample consists of 2 million to 2.5 million clones, 80% to 95% of them appearing once. The sample taken for sequencing was naive CD4+ T cells from PBMCs. These receptor sequences come from a man aged 18 to 29 in good health. Some clones in this sample may be carry-over from other donors' samples. CDR3s include the opening cysteine and the closing phenylalanine or tryptophan. D genes are given only for firm matches. The listing skips clone size in some rows; elsewhere it reads once, few, many or a size class.

D gene: .
CDR3 length: 18
J gene: TRBJ2-6
V gene: TRBV4-1
clone size: .
CDR3 protein: CASSQDRPNLSGANVLTF
CDR3 DNA: TGCGCCAGCAGCCAAGATCGCCCCAACCTCTCTGGGGCCAACGTCCTGACTTTC

D gene: .
CDR3 length: 15
J gene: TRBJ2-7
V gene: TRBV18
clone size: .
CDR3 protein: CASSPPVKGGYEQYF
CDR3 DNA: TGTGCCAGCTCACCACCGGTCAAGGGGGGCTACGAGCAGTACTTC

D gene: .
CDR3 length: 15
J gene: TRBJ1-4
V gene: TRBV14
clone size: .
CDR3 protein: CASSQRTVANEKLFF
CDR3 DNA: TGTGCCAGCAGCCAGCGGACAGTCGCTAATGAAAAACTGTTTTTT

D gene: TRBD1
CDR3 length: 14
J gene: TRBJ2-1
V gene: TRBV28
clone size: once
CDR3 protein: CASSRTGTRNEQFF
CDR3 DNA: TGTGCCAGCAGTCGGACAGGGACTCGTAATGAGCAGTTCTTC

D gene: TRBD2
CDR3 length: 15
J gene: TRBJ2-5
V gene: TRBV6-5
clone size: .
CDR3 protein: CASSYSRLAGESEYF
CDR3 DNA: TGTGCCAGCAGTTACTCCAGACTAGCGGGAGAATCCGAGTACTTC

D gene: TRBD2
CDR3 length: 18
J gene: TRBJ2-3
V gene: TRBV7-9
clone size: .
CDR3 protein: CASSLRRGTSGTTDTQYF
CDR3 DNA: TGTGCCAGCAGCTTGAGGAGGGGGACTAGCGGGACCACAGATACGCAGTATTTT

D gene: .
CDR3 length: 15
J gene: TRBJ2-7
V gene: TRBV6-1
clone size: .
CDR3 protein: CASASRGDSSYEQYF
CDR3 DNA: TGTGCCAGCGCTTCGAGGGGGGATTCCTCCTACGAGCAGTACTTC

D gene: .
CDR3 length: 16
J gene: TRBJ2-3
V gene: TRBV11-2
clone size: .
CDR3 protein: CASSLDSVQGVNTQYF
CDR3 DNA: TGTGCCAGCAGCTTAGATAGTGTACAGGGAGTAAATACGCAGTATTTT

D gene: .
CDR3 length: 16
J gene: TRBJ2-7
V gene: TRBV5-6
clone size: .
CDR3 protein: CASSLVDTGSYGEQYF
CDR3 DNA: TGTGCCAGCAGCTTGGTTGATACGGGTTCGTATGGCGAGCAGTACTTC

D gene: .
CDR3 length: 12
J gene: TRBJ1-2
V gene: TRBV19
clone size: few
CDR3 protein: CASTSVNYGYTF
CDR3 DNA: TGTGCCAGCACCAGCGTTAACTATGGCTACACCTTC

D gene: .
CDR3 length: 17
J gene: TRBJ1-3
V gene: TRBV9
clone size: .
CDR3 protein: CASSFWDSQSSGNTIYF
CDR3 DNA: TGTGCCAGCAGCTTTTGGGACTCCCAAAGCTCTGGAAACACCATATATTTT

D gene: .
CDR3 length: 13
J gene: TRBJ2-3
V gene: TRBV7-3
clone size: .
CDR3 protein: CASSSGRPDTQYF
CDR3 DNA: TGTGCCAGCAGCTCAGGCCGTCCAGATACGCAGTATTTT

D gene: .
CDR3 length: 14
J gene: TRBJ1-2
V gene: TRBV5-1
clone size: .
CDR3 protein: CASSWAGQDYGYTF
CDR3 DNA: TGCGCCAGCAGCTGGGCAGGACAAGACTATGGCTACACCTTC

D gene: TRBD1
CDR3 length: 17
J gene: TRBJ2-5
V gene: TRBV6-1
clone size: .
CDR3 protein: CASSGRTRGRVVETQYF
CDR3 DNA: TGTGCCAGCAGTGGGCGAACCAGGGGGCGTGTGGTGGAGACCCAGTACTTC

D gene: .
CDR3 length: 14
J gene: TRBJ1-1
V gene: TRBV5-1
clone size: .
CDR3 protein: CASSPELGYTEAFF
CDR3 DNA: TGCGCCAGCAGCCCCGAGTTAGGCTACACTGAAGCTTTCTTT

D gene: TRBD1
CDR3 length: 12
J gene: TRBJ1-2
V gene: TRBV5-1
clone size: few
CDR3 protein: CASRQGSSGYTF
CDR3 DNA: TGCGCCAGCCGACAGGGATCTAGTGGCTACACCTTC

D gene: TRBD2
CDR3 length: 14
J gene: TRBJ2-7
V gene: TRBV11-2
clone size: .
CDR3 protein: CASSFAGGRNEQYF
CDR3 DNA: TGTGCCAGCAGCTTTGCGGGGGGCAGAAACGAGCAGTACTTC

D gene: TRBD1
CDR3 length: 16
J gene: TRBJ1-6
V gene: TRBV4-1
clone size: .
CDR3 protein: CASSHGSGTGNSPLHF
CDR3 DNA: TGCGCCAGCAGCCATGGATCCGGGACAGGAAATTCACCCCTCCACTTT

D gene: TRBD1
CDR3 length: 17
J gene: TRBJ2-1
V gene: TRBV29-1
clone size: once
CDR3 protein: CSVRKPPGTGVRNEQFF
CDR3 DNA: TGCAGCGTTCGTAAACCTCCCGGGACAGGGGTGAGGAATGAGCAGTTCTTC

D gene: TRBD1
CDR3 length: 12
J gene: TRBJ1-2
V gene: TRBV6-6
clone size: .
CDR3 protein: CASDRENYGYTF
CDR3 DNA: TGTGCCAGCGACAGGGAGAACTATGGCTACACCTTC

D gene: .
CDR3 length: 14
J gene: TRBJ2-6
V gene: TRBV18
clone size: .
CDR3 protein: CASSPRTGANVLTF
CDR3 DNA: TGTGCCAGCTCACCTAGAACTGGGGCCAACGTCCTGACTTTC

D gene: .
CDR3 length: 14
J gene: TRBJ2-7
V gene: TRBV28
clone size: .
CDR3 protein: CASSPGDGAYEQYF
CDR3 DNA: TGTGCCAGCAGTCCAGGGGACGGCGCCTACGAGCAGTACTTC

D gene: TRBD1
CDR3 length: 16
J gene: TRBJ1-3
V gene: TRBV5-1
clone size: .
CDR3 protein: CASSFGAGGEGNTIYF
CDR3 DNA: TGCGCCAGCAGCTTCGGAGCAGGGGGCGAAGGAAACACCATATATTTT

D gene: TRBD2
CDR3 length: 17
J gene: TRBJ2-1
V gene: TRBV7-3
clone size: .
CDR3 protein: CASSPKRGGSGKDEQFF
CDR3 DNA: TGTGCCAGCAGCCCTAAAAGGGGCGGGAGTGGAAAAGATGAGCAGTTCTTC

D gene: TRBD1
CDR3 length: 16
J gene: TRBJ1-3
V gene: TRBV28
clone size: .
CDR3 protein: CASSPGTGPSGNTIYF
CDR3 DNA: TGTGCCAGCAGTCCCGGGACAGGACCCTCTGGAAACACCATATATTTT

D gene: TRBD2
CDR3 length: 15
J gene: TRBJ2-1
V gene: TRBV19
clone size: once
CDR3 protein: CASSSTSGRINEQFF
CDR3 DNA: TGTGCCAGTAGTTCGACTAGCGGGAGAATAAATGAGCAGTTCTTC

D gene: TRBD2
CDR3 length: 13
J gene: TRBJ2-2
V gene: TRBV10-3
clone size: .
CDR3 protein: CAIASGITGELFF
CDR3 DNA: TGTGCCATTGCCAGCGGGATTACCGGGGAGCTGTTTTTT

D gene: .
CDR3 length: 17
J gene: TRBJ2-2
V gene: TRBV29-1
clone size: .
CDR3 protein: CSVATRANPPNTGELFF
CDR3 DNA: TGCAGCGTAGCTACTAGGGCTAATCCTCCGAACACCGGGGAGCTGTTTTTT

D gene: .
CDR3 length: 15
J gene: TRBJ2-2
V gene: TRBV4-2
clone size: .
CDR3 protein: CASSLGGLNTGELFF
CDR3 DNA: TGTGCCAGCAGCCTTGGGGGGCTTAACACCGGGGAGCTGTTTTTT

D gene: .
CDR3 length: 14
J gene: TRBJ1-1
V gene: TRBV6-6
clone size: .
CDR3 protein: CASSYSGGVPEAFF
CDR3 DNA: TGTGCCAGCAGTTACTCGGGGGGCGTCCCTGAAGCTTTCTTT

D gene: .
CDR3 length: 14
J gene: TRBJ1-2
V gene: TRBV5-4
clone size: .
CDR3 protein: CASSLRLGNYGYTF
CDR3 DNA: TGTGCCAGCAGCTTGCGCTTGGGGAACTATGGCTACACCTTC